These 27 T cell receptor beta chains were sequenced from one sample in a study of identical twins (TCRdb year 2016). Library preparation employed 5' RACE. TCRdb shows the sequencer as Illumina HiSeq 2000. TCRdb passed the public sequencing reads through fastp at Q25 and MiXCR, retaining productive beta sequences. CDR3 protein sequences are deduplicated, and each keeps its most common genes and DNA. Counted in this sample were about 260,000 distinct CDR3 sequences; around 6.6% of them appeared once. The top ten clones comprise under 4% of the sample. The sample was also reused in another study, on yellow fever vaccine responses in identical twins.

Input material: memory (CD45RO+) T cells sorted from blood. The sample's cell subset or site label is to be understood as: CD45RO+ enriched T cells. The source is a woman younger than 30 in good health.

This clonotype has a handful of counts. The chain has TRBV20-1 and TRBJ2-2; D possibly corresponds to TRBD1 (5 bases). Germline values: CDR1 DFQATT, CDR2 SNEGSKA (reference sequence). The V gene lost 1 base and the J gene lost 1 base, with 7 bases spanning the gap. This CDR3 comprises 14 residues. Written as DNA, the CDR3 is TGCAGTGCTAGAGTGACAGAGAACACCGGGGAGCTGTTTTTT. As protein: CSARVTENTGELFF.

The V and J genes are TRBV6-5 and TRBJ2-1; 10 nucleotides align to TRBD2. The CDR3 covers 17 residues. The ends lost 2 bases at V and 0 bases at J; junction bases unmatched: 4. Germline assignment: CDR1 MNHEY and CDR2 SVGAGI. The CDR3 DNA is TGTGCCAGCAGTTACACCCCTAGCGGGAGCTCCTACAATGAGCAGTTCTTC. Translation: CASSYTPSGSSYNEQFF.

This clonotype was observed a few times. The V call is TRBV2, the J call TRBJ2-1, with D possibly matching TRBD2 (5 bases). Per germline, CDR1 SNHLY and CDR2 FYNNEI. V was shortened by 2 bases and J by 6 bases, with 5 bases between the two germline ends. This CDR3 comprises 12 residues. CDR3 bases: TGTGCCAGCAGTGAACTAGCCAATGAGCAGTTCTTC. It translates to CASSELANEQFF. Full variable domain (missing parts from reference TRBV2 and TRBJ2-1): EPEVTQTPSHQVTQMGQEVILRCVPISNHLYFYWYRQILGQKVEFLVSFYNNEISEKSEIFDDQFSVERPDGSNFTLKIRSTKLEDSAMYFCASSELANEQFFGPGTRLTVL.

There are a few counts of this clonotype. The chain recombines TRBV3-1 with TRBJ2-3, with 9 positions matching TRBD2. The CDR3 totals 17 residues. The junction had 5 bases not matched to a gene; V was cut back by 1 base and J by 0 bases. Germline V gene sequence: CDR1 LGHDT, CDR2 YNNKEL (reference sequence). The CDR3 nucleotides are TGTGCCAGCAGCCAAGTGAACCTAGCGGGAAGCACAGATACGCAGTATTTT. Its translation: CASSQVNLAGSTDTQYF.

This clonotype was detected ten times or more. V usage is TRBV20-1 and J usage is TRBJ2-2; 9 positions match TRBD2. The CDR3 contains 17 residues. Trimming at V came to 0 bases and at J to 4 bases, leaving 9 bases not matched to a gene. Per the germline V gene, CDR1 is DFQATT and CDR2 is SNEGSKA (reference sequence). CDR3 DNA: TGCAGTGCTAGAGAGATCGGCGGGAGGGCCATCACCGGGGAGCTGTTTTTT. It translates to CSAREIGGRAITGELFF.

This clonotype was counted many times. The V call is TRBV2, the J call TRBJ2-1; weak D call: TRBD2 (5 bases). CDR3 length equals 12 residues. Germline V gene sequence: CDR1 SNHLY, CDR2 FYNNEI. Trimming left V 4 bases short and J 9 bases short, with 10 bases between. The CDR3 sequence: CASSGLAVEQFF. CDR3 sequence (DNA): TGTGCCAGCAGTGGGCTAGCTGTTGAGCAGTTCTTC.

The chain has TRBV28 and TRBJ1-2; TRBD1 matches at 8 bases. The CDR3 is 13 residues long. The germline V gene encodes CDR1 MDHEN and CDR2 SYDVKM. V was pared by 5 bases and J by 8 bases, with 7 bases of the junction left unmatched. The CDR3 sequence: CASSPGQGKGYTF. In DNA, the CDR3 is TGTGCCAGCAGTCCTGGACAGGGAAAAGGCTACACCTTC.

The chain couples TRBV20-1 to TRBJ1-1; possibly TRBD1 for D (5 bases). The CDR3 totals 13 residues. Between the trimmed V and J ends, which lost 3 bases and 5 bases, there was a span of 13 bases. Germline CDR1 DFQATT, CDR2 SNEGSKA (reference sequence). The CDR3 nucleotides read TGCAGTGCTAGCGGGCAGGGTGAGACTGAAGCTTTCTTT. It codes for CSASGQGETEAFF.

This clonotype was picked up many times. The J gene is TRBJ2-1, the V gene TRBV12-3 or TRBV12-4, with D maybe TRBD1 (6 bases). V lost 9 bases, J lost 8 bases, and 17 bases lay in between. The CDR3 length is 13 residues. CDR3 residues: CARGQGRGHEQFF. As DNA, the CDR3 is TGTGCCAGGGGACAAGGCAGGGGCCATGAGCAGTTCTTC.

The DNA of the CDR3 is TGTGCCATCAGTGTATCGACGGGTGAAGCTTTCTTT. Amino acid sequence: CAISVSTGEAFF. The chain has TRBV10-3 and TRBJ1-1; no reliable D call. The length of the CDR3 is 12 residues. V gave up 4 bases and J gave up 7 bases, with 10 bases separating them. Germline values: CDR1 ENHRY, CDR2 SYGVKD.

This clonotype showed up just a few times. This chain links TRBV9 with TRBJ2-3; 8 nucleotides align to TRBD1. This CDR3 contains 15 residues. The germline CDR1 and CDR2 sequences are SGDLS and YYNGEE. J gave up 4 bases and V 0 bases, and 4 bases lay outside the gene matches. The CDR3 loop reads CASSVGPGGADTQYF. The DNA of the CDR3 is TGTGCCAGCAGCGTAGGGCCAGGGGGCGCAGATACGCAGTATTTT.

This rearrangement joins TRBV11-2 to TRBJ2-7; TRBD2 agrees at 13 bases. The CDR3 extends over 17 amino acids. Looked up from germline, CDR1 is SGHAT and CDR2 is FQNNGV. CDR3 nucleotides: TGTGCCTGCAGCCGCGGCCTAACTAGCGGGGGGGCCTACGAGCAGTACGTC. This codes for CACSRGLTSGGAYEQYV.

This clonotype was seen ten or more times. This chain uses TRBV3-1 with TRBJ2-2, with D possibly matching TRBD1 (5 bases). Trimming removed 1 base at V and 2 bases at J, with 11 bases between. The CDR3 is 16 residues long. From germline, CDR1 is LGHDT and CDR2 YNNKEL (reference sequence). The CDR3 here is CASSQGAGSNTGELFF. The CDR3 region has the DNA TGTGCCAGCAGCCAAGGAGCAGGGTCCAACACCGGGGAGCTGTTTTTT.

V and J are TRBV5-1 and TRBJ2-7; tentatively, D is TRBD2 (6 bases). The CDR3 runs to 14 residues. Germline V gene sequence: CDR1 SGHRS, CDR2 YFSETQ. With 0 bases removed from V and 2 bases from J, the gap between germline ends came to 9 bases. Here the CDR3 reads CASSLVGGTYEQYF. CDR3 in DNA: TGCGCCAGCAGCTTGGTTGGAGGGACCTACGAGCAGTACTTC. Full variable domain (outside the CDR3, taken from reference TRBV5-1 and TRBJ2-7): KAGVTQTPRYLIKTRGQQVTLSCSPISGHRSVSWYQQTPGQGLQFLFEYFSETQRNKGNFPGRFSGRQFSNSRSEMNVSTLELGDSALYLCASSLVGGTYEQYFGPGTRLTVT.

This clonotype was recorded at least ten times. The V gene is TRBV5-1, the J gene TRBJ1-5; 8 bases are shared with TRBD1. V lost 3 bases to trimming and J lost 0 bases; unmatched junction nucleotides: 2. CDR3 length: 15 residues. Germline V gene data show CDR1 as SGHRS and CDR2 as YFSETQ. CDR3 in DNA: TGCGCCAGCAGCTCCGGGACAGGTAGCAATCAGCCCCAGCATTTT. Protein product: CASSSGTGSNQPQHF.

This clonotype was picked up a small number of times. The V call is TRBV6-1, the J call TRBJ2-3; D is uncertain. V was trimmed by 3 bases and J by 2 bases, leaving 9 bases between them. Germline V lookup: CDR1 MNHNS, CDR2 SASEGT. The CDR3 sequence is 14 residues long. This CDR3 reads CASSEGGYTDTQYF. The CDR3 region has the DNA TGTGCCAGCAGTGAGGGCGGCTACACAGATACGCAGTATTTT.

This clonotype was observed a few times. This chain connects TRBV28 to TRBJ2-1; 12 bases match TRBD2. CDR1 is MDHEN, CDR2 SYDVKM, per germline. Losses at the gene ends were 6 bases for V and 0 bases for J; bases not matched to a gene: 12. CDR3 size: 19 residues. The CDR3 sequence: CASSPGLAGRYSSYNEQFF. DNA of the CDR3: TGTGCCAGCAGCCCGGGACTAGCGGGCCGTTATAGCTCCTACAATGAGCAGTTCTTC.

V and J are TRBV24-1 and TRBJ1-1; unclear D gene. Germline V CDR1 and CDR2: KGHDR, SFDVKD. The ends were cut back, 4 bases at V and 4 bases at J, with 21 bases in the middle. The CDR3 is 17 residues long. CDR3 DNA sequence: TGTGCCACCAGTGACTTACTAAGTTCTAGCTATGGCACTGAAGCTTTCTTT. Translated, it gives CATSDLLSSSYGTEAFF.

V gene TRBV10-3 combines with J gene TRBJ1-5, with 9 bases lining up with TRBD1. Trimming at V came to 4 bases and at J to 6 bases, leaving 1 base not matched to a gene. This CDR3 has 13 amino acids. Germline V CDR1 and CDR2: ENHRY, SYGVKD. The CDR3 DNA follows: TGTGCCATCAGTGGGACAGGGGTTCAGCCCCAGCATTTT. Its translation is CAISGTGVQPQHF.

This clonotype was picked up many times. The CDR3 DNA follows: TGCGCCAGCTCAGCGGAAAGAAACACCGGGGAGCTGTTTTTT. Residues: CASSAERNTGELFF. V usage is TRBV5-1 and J usage is TRBJ2-2, with D tentatively TRBD2 (5 bases). The CDR3 loop spans 14 amino acids. Germline-derived CDR1 and CDR2 are SGHRS and YFSETQ. Trimming pared 7 bases from V and 2 bases from J, leaving 12 bases between.

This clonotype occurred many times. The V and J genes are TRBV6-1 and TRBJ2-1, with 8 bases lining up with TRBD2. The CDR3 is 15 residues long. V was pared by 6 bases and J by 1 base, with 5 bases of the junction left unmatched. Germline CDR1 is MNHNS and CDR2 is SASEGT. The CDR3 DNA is TGTGCCAGCAGAAAAAGCGGGGGTTCCTACAATGAGCAGTTCTTC. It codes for CASRKSGGSYNEQFF.

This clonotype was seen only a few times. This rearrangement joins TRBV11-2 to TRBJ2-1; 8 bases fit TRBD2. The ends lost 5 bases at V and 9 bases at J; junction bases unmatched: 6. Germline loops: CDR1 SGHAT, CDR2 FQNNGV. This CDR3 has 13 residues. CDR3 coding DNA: TGTGCCAGCAGCAACAGCGGGAGCCCTGAGCAGTTCTTC. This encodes CASSNSGSPEQFF. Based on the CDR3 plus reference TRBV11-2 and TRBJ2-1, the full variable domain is EAGVAQSPRYKIIEKRQSVAFWCNPISGHATLYWYQQILGQGPKLLIQFQNNGVVDDSQLPKDRFSAERLKGVDSTLKIQPAKLEDSAVYLCASSNSGSPEQFFGPGTRLTVL.

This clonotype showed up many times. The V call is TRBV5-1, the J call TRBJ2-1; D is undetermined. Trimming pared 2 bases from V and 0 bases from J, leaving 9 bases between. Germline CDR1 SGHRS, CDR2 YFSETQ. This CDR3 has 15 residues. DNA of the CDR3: TGCGCCAGCAGCTTCAAAGTTGACTCCTACAATGAGCAGTTCTTC. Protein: CASSFKVDSYNEQFF.

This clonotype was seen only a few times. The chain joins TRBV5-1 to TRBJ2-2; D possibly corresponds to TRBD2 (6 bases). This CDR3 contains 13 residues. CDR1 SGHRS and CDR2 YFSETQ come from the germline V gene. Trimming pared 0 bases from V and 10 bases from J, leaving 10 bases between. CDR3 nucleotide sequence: TGCGCCAGCAGCTTGGAGCCGGGAGAGGAGCTGTTTTTT. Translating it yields CASSLEPGEELFF.

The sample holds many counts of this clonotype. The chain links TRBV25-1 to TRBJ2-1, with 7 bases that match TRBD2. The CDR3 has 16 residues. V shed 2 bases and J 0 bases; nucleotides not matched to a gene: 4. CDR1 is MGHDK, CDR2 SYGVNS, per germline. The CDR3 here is CASSEGGGSSYNEQFF. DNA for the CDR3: TGTGCCAGCAGTGAAGGCGGCGGGAGCTCCTACAATGAGCAGTTCTTC.

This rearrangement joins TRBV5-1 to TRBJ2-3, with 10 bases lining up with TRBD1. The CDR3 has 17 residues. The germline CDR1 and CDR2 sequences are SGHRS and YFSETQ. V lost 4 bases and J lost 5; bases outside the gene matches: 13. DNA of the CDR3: TGCGCCAGCAGCCACACCGCTGGACGGACAGGGGGAGATACGCAGTATTTT. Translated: CASSHTAGRTGGDTQYF.

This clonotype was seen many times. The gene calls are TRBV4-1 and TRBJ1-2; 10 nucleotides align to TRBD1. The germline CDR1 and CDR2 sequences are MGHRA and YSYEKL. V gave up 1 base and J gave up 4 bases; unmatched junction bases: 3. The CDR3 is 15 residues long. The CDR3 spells CASSQAGTGAYGYTF. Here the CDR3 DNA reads TGCGCCAGCAGCCAAGCCGGGACAGGGGCCTATGGCTACACCTTC.